The entry below gives a single T cell receptor (beta chain) sequence along with its context. The CDR3 is 15 amino acids. Per the germline V gene, CDR1 is SGHAT and CDR2 is FQNNGV. The germline V and J ends were trimmed by 5 bases and 0 bases, with 14 bases remaining between them. The data belong to a study of blood T cell repertoires in COVID-19. Study as a whole: There were acute and convalescent COVID-19 samples, and they came from the United States, Italy and Spain.

Assay: immunoSEQ multiplex PCR; the TCRdb copy retains only in-frame clones and omits some. The sample has around 470,000 clones, less than 95% seen once. This receptor was taken from a man between 18 and 29 years old who had recovered from COVID-19. The J gene is TRBJ2-7, the V gene TRBV11-2; D call uncertain. Sequencing used PBMCs or T cells enriched from blood (not recorded which). The chain's CDR3 is CASSRILVSSYEQYF. The CDR3 DNA sequence: TGTGCCAGCAGCCGCATCCTGGTTAGCTCCTACGAGCAGTACTTC.